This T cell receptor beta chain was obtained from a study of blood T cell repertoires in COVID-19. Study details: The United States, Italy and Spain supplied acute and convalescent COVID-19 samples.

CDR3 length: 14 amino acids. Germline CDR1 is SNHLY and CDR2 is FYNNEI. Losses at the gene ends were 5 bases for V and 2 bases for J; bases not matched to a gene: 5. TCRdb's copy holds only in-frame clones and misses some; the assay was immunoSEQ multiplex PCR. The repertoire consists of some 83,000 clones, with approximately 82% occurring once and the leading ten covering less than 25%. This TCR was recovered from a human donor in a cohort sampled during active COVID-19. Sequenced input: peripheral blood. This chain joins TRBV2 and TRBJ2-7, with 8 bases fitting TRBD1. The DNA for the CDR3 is TGTGCCAGCAGTATGGCGGGACAGGCCTACGAGCAGTACTTC. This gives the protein CASSMAGQAYEQYF.